The 19 T cell receptor beta chains reported below all come from one sample, sequenced in a study of cytomegalovirus exposure and HLA in healthy donors. Researchers ran the PCR with 60 Vbeta and 13 Jbeta primers. TCRdb's copy holds only in-frame clones and misses some; the assay was immunoSEQ multiplex PCR. Of about 180,000 clones in the sample, around 84% are singletons; the top ten hold 0.95% to 1.5%. Material for sequencing was PBMCs. The receptors were gathered from a girl between 2 and 10 years old in good health and CMV-seropositive.

This chain connects TRBV10-1 to TRBJ1-2; 10 bases align to TRBD1. The germline V gene encodes CDR1 WNHNN and CDR2 SYGVQD (reference sequence). The CDR3 consists of 14 residues. The junction had 6 bases not matched to a gene; V was cut back by 7 bases and J by 4 bases. The CDR3 DNA follows: TGCGCCAGCATCTCGGACAGGGGGAGCTATGGCTACACCTTC. Protein: CASISDRGSYGYTF.

The chain combines TRBV2 with TRBJ1-2; TRBD1 agrees at 8 bases. The germline CDR1 and CDR2 sequences are SNHLY and FYNNEI. V trimming: 11 bases; J trimming: 3 bases; junction bases outside the gene matches: 2. CDR3 length: 11 amino acids. CDR3 in amino acids: CAGQGDYGYTF. CDR3 sequence (DNA): TGTGCCGGACAGGGAGACTATGGCTACACCTTC.

This clone has a single count. The rearrangement uses TRBV7-9 and TRBJ2-1; 9 bases are shared with TRBD1. V lost 6 bases and J lost 5; bases outside the gene matches: 5. The CDR3 sequence is 14 residues long. Germline V gene lookup returns CDR1 SEHNR and CDR2 FQNEAQ (reference sequence). This CDR3 reads CASREGQGNNEQFF. In nucleotides, the CDR3 is TGTGCCAGCAGAGAAGGACAGGGGAACAATGAGCAGTTCTTC.

This clone was seen once. The chain recombines TRBV5-1 with TRBJ2-7; 7 bases match TRBD2. Germline lookup yields CDR1 SGHRS and CDR2 YFSETQ. This CDR3 comprises 16 residues. With V trimmed by 0 bases and J by 2 bases, 8 bases remained unmatched. DNA of the CDR3: TGCGCCAGCAGCTTGGTCAAGCCTAGCGGTACCTACGAGCAGTACTTC. This translates into CASSLVKPSGTYEQYF.

This clone was detected only a few times. Additional DNA sequences in this sample encode the identical CDR3. The V call is TRBV5-1, the J call TRBJ1-2, with D tentatively TRBD1 (6 bases). The V gene lost 2 bases and the J gene lost 0 bases, with 8 bases spanning the gap. CDR3 length: 14 amino acids. Germline V gene lookup returns CDR1 SGHRS and CDR2 YFSETQ. In nucleotides, the CDR3 is TGCGCCAGCAGCTTAAAGGGGGCTAACTATGGCTACACCTTC. It is translated as CASSLKGANYGYTF.

The rearrangement joins TRBV28 to TRBJ1-2; D is perhaps TRBD1 (6 bases). This CDR3 has 13 residues. Trimming pared 7 bases from V and 4 bases from J, leaving 13 bases between. Germline CDR1 and CDR2: MDHEN and SYDVKM. The CDR3 DNA is TGTGCCAGCATTCCGCGGGGGCTCTATGGCTACACCTTC. Its translation is CASIPRGLYGYTF.

V is TRBV4-1 and J is TRBJ2-1; 14 bases align to TRBD2. V was clipped by 1 base and J by 2 bases; unmatched bases: 1. Germline CDR1 reads MGHRA; CDR2 reads YSYEKL. The CDR3 is 17 amino acids. For the CDR3, the DNA is TGCGCCAGCAGCCAAGGGACTAGCGGGGGGACCTACAATGAGCAGTTCTTC. It yields the protein CASSQGTSGGTYNEQFF.

This CDR3 reads CASSQVGRSDTQYF. CDR3 in DNA: TGCGCCAGCAGCCAAGTCGGCAGGTCAGATACGCAGTATTTT. The rearrangement links TRBV4-1 to TRBJ2-3; the D is unclear. Between the trimmed V and J ends, which lost 1 base and 4 bases, there was a span of 9 bases. CDR3 length: 14 residues. The germline CDR1 and CDR2 sequences are MGHRA and YSYEKL.

The rearrangement uses TRBV5-1 and TRBJ1-1; no clear D gene. The V end was cut by 3 bases, the J end by 6 bases, with 24 bases between. Germline CDR1 is SGHRS and CDR2 is YFSETQ. The length of the CDR3 is 17 residues. Here the CDR3 DNA reads TGCGCCAGCAGCTCCGGGTGGACGGGGAATGGGGTGTCTGAAGCTTTCTTT. Translation gives CASSSGWTGNGVSEAFF.

V and J are TRBV6-5 and TRBJ2-7, with no clear D. The CDR3 length is 12 residues. V lost 6 bases and J lost 6, with 12 bases in between. Germline CDR1 reads MNHEY; CDR2 reads SVGAGI. CDR3 sequence (DNA): TGTGCCAGCAGCCCCCCCTCGGGCGAGCAGTACTTC. It translates to CASSPPSGEQYF.

The chain couples TRBV28 to TRBJ1-1; 8 nucleotides match TRBD1. The CDR3 sequence is 15 residues long. The germline gives CDR1 MDHEN, CDR2 SYDVKM. V gave up 2 bases and J gave up 6 bases; unmatched junction bases: 8. CDR3 nucleotides: TGTGCCAGCAGTTTAGGGGACAGGCGGGTGGCTGAAGCTTTCTTT. Protein sequence: CASSLGDRRVAEAFF.

V gene TRBV19 combines with J gene TRBJ2-7, with 9 bases fitting TRBD1. With V trimmed by 3 bases and J by 3 bases, 6 bases remained unmatched. Germline-derived CDR1 and CDR2 are LNHDA and SQIVND (reference sequence). This CDR3 comprises 15 residues. Here the CDR3 DNA reads TGTGCCAGTAGTATTAGACAGGGGGAATTCTACGAGCAGTACTTC. Translated: CASSIRQGEFYEQYF. Full variable domain (missing parts from reference TRBV19 and TRBJ2-7): DGGITQSPKYLFRKEGQNVTLSCEQNLNHDAMYWYRQDPGQGLRLIYYSQIVNDFQKGDIAEGYSVSREKKESFPLTVTSAQKNPTAFYLCASSIRQGEFYEQYFGPGTRLTVT.

J is TRBJ2-1 and V is TRBV4-1; 8 nucleotides agree with TRBD2. Trimming at V came to 2 bases and at J to 0 bases, leaving 9 bases not matched to a gene. The CDR3 has 18 amino acids. The germline V gene has CDR1 MGHRA and CDR2 YSYEKL. CDR3 in amino acids: CASSQRALAGSSYNEQFF. The CDR3 DNA reads TGCGCCAGCAGCCAAAGGGCGCTAGCGGGCAGCTCCTACAATGAGCAGTTCTTC.

The gene calls are TRBV9 and TRBJ2-3, with 12 bases identical to TRBD2. The CDR3 consists of 17 residues. CDR1 SGDLS and CDR2 YYNGEE come from the germline V gene. V was pared by 0 bases and J by 0 bases, with 2 bases of the junction left unmatched. CDR3 protein: CASSVASGGASTDTQYF. DNA of the CDR3: TGTGCCAGCAGCGTAGCTAGCGGGGGGGCTAGCACAGATACGCAGTATTTT. Using reference TRBV9 and TRBJ2-3 for the parts outside the CDR3, the full variable domain is DSGVTQTPKHLITATGQRVTLRCSPRSGDLSVYWYQQSLDQGLQFLIQYYNGEERAKGNILERFSAQQFPDLHSELNLSSLELGDSALYFCASSVASGGASTDTQYFGPGTRLTVL.

The chain couples TRBV12-5 to TRBJ1-4, with no clear D. Trimming cost V 4 bases and J 4 bases, with 4 bases left between them. The germline gives CDR1 LGHNT, CDR2 FRNRAP. The CDR3 has 12 residues. CDR3 in amino acids: CASGSDNEKLFF. The CDR3 DNA reads TGTGCTAGTGGTTCAGATAATGAAAAACTGTTTTTT.

The chain uses TRBV29-1 and TRBJ1-1; D may be TRBD1 (5 bases). The ends were cut back, 7 bases at V and 7 bases at J, with 13 bases in the middle. CDR1 is SQVTM and CDR2 is ANQGSEA in the germline V gene. The CDR3 is 11 residues long. Written as DNA, the CDR3 is TGCAGCGGGGGGGACGGCGATGAAGCTTTCTTT. It specifies CSGGDGDEAFF.

The rearrangement joins TRBV9 to TRBJ2-1, with 10 bases matching TRBD2. After removal of 2 bases from V and 1 base from J, the junction contained 9 bases not matched to a gene. CDR1 and CDR2 from the germline V gene are SGDLS and YYNGEE. The CDR3 has 18 amino acids. CDR3 loop: CASSVGASGSLSYNEQFF. DNA of the CDR3: TGTGCCAGCAGCGTGGGGGCTAGCGGGAGTCTGTCCTACAATGAGCAGTTCTTC.

V usage is TRBV27 and J usage is TRBJ1-1; D is perhaps TRBD1 (5 bases). The V gene lost 3 bases and the J gene lost 2 bases, with 13 bases spanning the gap. This CDR3 comprises 15 residues. The germline V gene encodes CDR1 MNHEY and CDR2 SMNVEV (reference sequence). CDR3 residues: CASSFSRQGNTEAFF. The CDR3, as DNA: TGTGCCAGCAGTTTCTCCCGCCAGGGAAACACTGAAGCTTTCTTT.

This chain connects TRBV4-2 to TRBJ2-3; tentatively, D is TRBD2 (5 bases). The CDR3 runs to 19 residues. Germline loops: CDR1 LGHNA, CDR2 YNFKEQ. Trimming took off 0 bases at V and 0 bases at J, with 19 bases between the two ends. CDR3: CASSQDDSVMPPSTDTQYF. In DNA form, the CDR3 reads TGTGCCAGCAGCCAAGATGATAGCGTTATGCCTCCCAGCACAGATACGCAGTATTTT.